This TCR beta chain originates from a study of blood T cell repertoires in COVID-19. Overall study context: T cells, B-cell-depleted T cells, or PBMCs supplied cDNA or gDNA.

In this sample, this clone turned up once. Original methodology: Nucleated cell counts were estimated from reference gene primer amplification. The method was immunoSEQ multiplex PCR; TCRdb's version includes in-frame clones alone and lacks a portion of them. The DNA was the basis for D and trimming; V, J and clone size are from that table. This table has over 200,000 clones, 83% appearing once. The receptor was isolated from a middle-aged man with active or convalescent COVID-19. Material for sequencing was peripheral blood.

CDR3 protein: CASSYAPGQGGTEAFF. In DNA, the CDR3 is TGTGCCAGCAGTTACGCACCGGGACAGGGAGGCACTGAAGCTTTCTTT. The chain links TRBV6-5 to TRBJ1-1, with 9 nucleotides matching TRBD1. Germline assignment: CDR1 MNHEY and CDR2 SVGAGI. The CDR3 has 16 residues. The junction had 8 bases not matched to a gene; V was cut back by 2 bases and J by 4 bases.